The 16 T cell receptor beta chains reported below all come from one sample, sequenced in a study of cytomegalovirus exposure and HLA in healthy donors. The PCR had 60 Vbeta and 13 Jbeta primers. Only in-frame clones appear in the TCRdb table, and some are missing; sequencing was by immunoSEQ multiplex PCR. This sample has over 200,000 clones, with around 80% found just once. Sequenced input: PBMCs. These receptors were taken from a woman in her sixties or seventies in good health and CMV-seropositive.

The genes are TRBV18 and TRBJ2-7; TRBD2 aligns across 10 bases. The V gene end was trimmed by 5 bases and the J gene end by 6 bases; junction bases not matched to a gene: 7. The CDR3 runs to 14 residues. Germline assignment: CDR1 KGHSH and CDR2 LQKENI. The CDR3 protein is CASSKTSGEVEQYF. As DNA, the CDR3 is TGTGCCAGCTCAAAAACTAGCGGGGAGGTCGAGCAGTACTTC.

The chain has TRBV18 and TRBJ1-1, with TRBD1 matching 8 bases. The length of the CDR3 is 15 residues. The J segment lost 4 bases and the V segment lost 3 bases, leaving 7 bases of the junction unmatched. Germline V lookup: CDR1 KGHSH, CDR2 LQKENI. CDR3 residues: CASSPPGQGGTEAFF. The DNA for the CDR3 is TGTGCCAGCTCACCCCCTGGACAGGGAGGCACTGAAGCTTTCTTT.

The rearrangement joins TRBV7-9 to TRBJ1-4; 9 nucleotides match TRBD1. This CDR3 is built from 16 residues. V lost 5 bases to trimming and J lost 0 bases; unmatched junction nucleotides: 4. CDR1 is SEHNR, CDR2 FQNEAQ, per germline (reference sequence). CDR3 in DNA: TGTGCCAGCAGCAACCGGGACAGGGCAACTAATGAAAAACTGTTTTTT. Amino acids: CASSNRDRATNEKLFF. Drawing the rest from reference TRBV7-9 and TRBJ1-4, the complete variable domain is DTGVSQNPRHKITKRGQNVTFRCDPISEHNRLYWYRQTLGQGPEFLTYFQNEAQLEKSRLLSDRFSAERPKGSFSTLEIQRTEQGDSAMYLCASSNRDRATNEKLFFGSGTQLSVL.

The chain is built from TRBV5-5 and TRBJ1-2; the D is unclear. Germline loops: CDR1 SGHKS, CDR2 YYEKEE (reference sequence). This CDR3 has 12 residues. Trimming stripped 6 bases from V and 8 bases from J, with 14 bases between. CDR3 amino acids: CASNPRTGGYTF. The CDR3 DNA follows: TGTGCCAGCAACCCTAGGACGGGGGGCTACACCTTC.

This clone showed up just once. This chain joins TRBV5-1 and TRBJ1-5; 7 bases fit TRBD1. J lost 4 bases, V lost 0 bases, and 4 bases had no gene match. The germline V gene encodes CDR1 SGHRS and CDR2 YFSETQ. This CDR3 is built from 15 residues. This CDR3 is CASSLEGAENQPQHF. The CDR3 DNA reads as TGCGCCAGCAGCTTGGAGGGGGCAGAGAATCAGCCCCAGCATTTT.

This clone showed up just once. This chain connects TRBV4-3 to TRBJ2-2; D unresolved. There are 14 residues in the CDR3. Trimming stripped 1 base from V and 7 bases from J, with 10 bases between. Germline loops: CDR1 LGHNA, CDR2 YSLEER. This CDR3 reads CASSQVLTYGELFF. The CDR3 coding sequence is TGCGCCAGCAGCCAAGTTCTAACGTACGGGGAGCTGTTTTTT.

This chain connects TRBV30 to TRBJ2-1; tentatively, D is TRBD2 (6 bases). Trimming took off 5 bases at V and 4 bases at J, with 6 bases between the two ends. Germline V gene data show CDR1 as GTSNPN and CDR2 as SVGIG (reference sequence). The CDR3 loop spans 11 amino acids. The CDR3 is CAWGGYNEQFF. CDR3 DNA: TGTGCCTGGGGGGGGTACAATGAGCAGTTCTTC.

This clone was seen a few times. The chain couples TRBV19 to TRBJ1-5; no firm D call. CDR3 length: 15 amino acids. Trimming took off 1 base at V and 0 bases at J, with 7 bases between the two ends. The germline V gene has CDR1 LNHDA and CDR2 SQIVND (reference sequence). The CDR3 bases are TGTGCCAGTAGTATAGCGCACTTTAGCAATCAGCCCCAGCATTTT. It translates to CASSIAHFSNQPQHF.

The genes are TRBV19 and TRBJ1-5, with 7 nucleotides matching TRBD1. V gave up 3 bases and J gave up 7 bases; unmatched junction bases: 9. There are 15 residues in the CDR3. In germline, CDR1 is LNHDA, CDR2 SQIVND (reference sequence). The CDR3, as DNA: TGTGCCAGTAGTATCCGGACAGGCTTCAGGCAGCCCCAGCATTTT. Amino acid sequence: CASSIRTGFRQPQHF.

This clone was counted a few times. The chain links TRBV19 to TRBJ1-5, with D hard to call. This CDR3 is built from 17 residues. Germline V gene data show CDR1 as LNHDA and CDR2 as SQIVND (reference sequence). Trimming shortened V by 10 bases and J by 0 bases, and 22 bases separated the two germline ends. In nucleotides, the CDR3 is TGTGCCACCCAAATTTGGGCGGGCGGAGATAGCAATCAGCCCCAGCATTTT. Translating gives CATQIWAGGDSNQPQHF.

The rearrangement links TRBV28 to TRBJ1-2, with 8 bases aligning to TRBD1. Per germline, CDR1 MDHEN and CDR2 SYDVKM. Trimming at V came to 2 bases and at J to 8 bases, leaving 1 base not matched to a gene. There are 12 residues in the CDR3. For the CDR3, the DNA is TGTGCCAGCAGTTTAGCAGGGGGCGGCTACACCTTC. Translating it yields CASSLAGGGYTF.

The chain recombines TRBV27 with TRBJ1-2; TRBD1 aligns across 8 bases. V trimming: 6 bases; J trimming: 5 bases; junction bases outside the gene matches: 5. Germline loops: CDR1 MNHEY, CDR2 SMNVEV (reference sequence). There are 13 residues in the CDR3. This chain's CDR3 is CASRTRQGYGYTF. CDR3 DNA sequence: TGTGCCAGCAGAACTCGACAGGGGTATGGCTACACCTTC.

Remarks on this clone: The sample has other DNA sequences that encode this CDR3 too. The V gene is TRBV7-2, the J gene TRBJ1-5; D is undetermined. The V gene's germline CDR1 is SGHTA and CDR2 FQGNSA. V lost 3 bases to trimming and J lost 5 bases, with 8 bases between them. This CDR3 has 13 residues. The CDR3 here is CASSLGRDQPQHF. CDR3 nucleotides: TGTGCCAGCAGCTTGGGGAGGGATCAGCCCCAGCATTTT.

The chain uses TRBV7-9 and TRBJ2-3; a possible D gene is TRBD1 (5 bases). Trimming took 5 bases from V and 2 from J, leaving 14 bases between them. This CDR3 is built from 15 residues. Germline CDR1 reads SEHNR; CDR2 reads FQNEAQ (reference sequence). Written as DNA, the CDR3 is TGTGCCAGCAGCCCCTGGGGCGACGACACAGATACGCAGTATTTT. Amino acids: CASSPWGDDTDTQYF.

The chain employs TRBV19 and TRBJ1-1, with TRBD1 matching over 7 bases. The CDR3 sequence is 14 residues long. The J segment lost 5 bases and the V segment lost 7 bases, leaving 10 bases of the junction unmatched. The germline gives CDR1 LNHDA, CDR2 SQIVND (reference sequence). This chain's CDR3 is CASTPRGRETEAFF. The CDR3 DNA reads TGTGCCAGTACCCCGAGGGGGCGAGAAACTGAAGCTTTCTTT.

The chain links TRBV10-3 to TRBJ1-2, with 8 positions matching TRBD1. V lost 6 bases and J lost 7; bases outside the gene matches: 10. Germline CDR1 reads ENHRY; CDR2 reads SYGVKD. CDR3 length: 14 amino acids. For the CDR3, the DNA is TGTGCCATCAGGAGTGATACAGGGGGTGGTGGCTACACCTTC. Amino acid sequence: CAIRSDTGGGGYTF.